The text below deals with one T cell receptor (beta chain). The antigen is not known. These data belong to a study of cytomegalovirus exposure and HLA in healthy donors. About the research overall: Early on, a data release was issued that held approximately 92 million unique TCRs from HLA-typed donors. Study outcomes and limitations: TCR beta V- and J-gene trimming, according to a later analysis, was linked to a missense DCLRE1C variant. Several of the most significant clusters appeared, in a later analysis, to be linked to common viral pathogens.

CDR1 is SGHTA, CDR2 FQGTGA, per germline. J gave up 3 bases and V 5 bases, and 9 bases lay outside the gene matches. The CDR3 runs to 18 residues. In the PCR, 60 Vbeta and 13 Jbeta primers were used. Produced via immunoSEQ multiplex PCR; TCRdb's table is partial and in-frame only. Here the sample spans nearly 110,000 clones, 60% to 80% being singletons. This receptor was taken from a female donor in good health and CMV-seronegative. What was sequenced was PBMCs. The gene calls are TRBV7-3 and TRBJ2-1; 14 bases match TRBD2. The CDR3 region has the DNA TGTGCCAGCAGCACACAGACTAGCGGGAGGGCCAACTACAATGAGCAGTTCTTC. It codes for CASSTQTSGRANYNEQFF.